This T cell receptor (beta chain) was found in a study of blood T cell repertoires in COVID-19. In the study overall: Samples came from the United States, Italy and Spain, spanning acute and convalescent COVID-19. PBMCs, B-cell-depleted T cells, or T cells provided the cDNA or gDNA that made up the material.

In the source study's methods: The assay estimated nucleated cells by amplifying reference gene primers. Sequencing used immunoSEQ multiplex PCR; TCRdb keeps in-frame clones, though not all of them. The DNA gave D and trimming, while V, J and clone size come from that table. The sample carries 250,000 to 350,000 clones, around 82% recorded once. Germline V gene data show CDR1 as GTSNPN and CDR2 as SVGIG (reference sequence). This CDR3 contains 14 residues. V lost 2 bases to trimming and J lost 1 base, with 9 bases between them. As for this clone: Other DNA sequences of this sample code for an identical CDR3.

This sequence joins TRBV30 and TRBJ1-3; D may be TRBD1 (6 bases). Sequences were obtained from peripheral blood. The source of this sequence is a woman in her forties or fifties with acute or convalescent COVID-19. The CDR3 sequence is CAWSPRGSGNTIYF. The DNA of the CDR3 is TGTGCCTGGAGTCCTAGGGGGTCTGGAAACACCATATATTTT.